These T cell receptor beta chains were read from a single sample in a study of response to subunit inactivated influenza vaccine. Using its own MiXCR run on the RT-PCR reads, TCRdb lists one record per CDR3 protein. Of hundreds of thousands of distinct CDR3 sequences listed, approximately 11% are singletons. These data were also reused for a study on T cells expressing NK-cell markers.

The sequencing used PBMCs from blood, collected on the day of vaccination. All receptors derive from a man in his fifties who received an inactivated influenza vaccine. Both conserved end residues are part of each CDR3. D genes are given only for firm matches. Some rows have no size entry. The others give once, few or many, or a class for an expanded clone.

TRBV27,few,TRBJ2-1,TRBD2,19,CASSSLIPTSGSSYNEQFF,TGTGCCAGCAGTTCACTAATCCCTACTAGCGGGAGCTCCTACAATGAGCAGTTCTTC
TRBV7-3,.,TRBJ2-3,TRBD2,14,CANSPGSGADTQYF,TGTGCCAACAGCCCCGGTAGCGGGGCGGACACGCAGTATTTT
TRBV6-5,many,TRBJ1-1,.,16,CASSYSMVPKHTEAFF,TGTGCCAGCAGTTACTCGATGGTTCCCAAACACACTGAAGCTTTCTTT
TRBV6-6,few,TRBJ2-7,.,12,CAHRGAGHEQYF,TGTGCGCACCGGGGGGCGGGTCACGAGCAGTACTTC
TRBV20-1,.,TRBJ1-4,.,13,CSAYRVTNEKLFF,TGCAGTGCTTACAGGGTAACTAATGAAAAACTGTTTTTT
TRBV11-2,few,TRBJ2-3,TRBD2,18,CASSPYPPAGGGTDTQYF,TGTGCCAGCAGCCCCTATCCCCCCGCGGGGGGCGGCACAGATACGCAGTATTTT
TRBV12-3/TRBV12-4,many,TRBJ2-7,.,12,CASSSGTYEQYF,TGTGCCAGCAGTTCCGGGACCTACGAGCAGTACTTC
TRBV6-5,few,TRBJ1-6,TRBD1,15,CASSYGDRGNSPLHF,TGTGCCAGCAGTTACGGTGACAGGGGGAATTCACCCCTCCACTTT
TRBV6-5,.,TRBJ2-2,TRBD1,16,CASSYRTGGFTGELFF,TGTGCCAGCAGTTACAGGACAGGGGGGTTCACCGGGGAGCTGTTTTTT
TRBV5-1,many,TRBJ1-1,.,13,CASSLVGDTEAFF,TGCGCCAGCAGCTTGGTCGGTGACACTGAAGCTTTCTTT
TRBV20-1,few,TRBJ2-3,.,15,CSARESRASTDTQYF,TGCAGTGCTAGAGAAAGCAGGGCTAGCACAGATACGCAGTATTTT
TRBV6-4,many,TRBJ2-1,.,14,CASSPGGANNEQFF,TGTGCCAGCAGTCCAGGAGGGGCTAACAATGAGCAGTTCTTC
TRBV12-3/TRBV12-4,few,TRBJ2-5,.,13,CASSDYMGETQYF,TGTGCCAGCAGTGACTACATGGGGGAGACCCAGTACTTC
TRBV5-1,.,TRBJ2-5,TRBD1,15,CASSSGTVYQETQYF,TGCGCCAGCAGTTCCGGGACAGTGTACCAAGAGACCCAGTACTTC
TRBV6-5,few,TRBJ1-6,.,17,CASSYSIRQTYNSPLHF,TGTGCCAGCAGTTACTCGATCCGGCAGACCTATAATTCACCCCTCCACTTT
TRBV29-1,.,TRBJ2-3,.,13,CNRPRVSTDTQYF,TGCAACCGGCCCCGGGTTAGCACAGATACGCAGTATTTT
TRBV24-1,.,TRBJ2-5,TRBD1,14,CATAGTGGVETQYF,TGTGCCACCGCCGGGACAGGGGGAGTAGAGACCCAGTACTTC
TRBV6-5,few,TRBJ2-1,TRBD2,18,CASSSTGTSGGAVNEQFF,TGTGCCAGCAGTTCGACCGGGACTAGCGGGGGGGCCGTCAATGAGCAGTTCTTC
TRBV10-3,.,TRBJ2-3,.,13,CAIKRGGSDTQYF,TGTGCCATCAAGAGGGGTGGATCAGATACGCAGTATTTT
TRBV6-2/TRBV6-3,.,TRBJ2-1,TRBD2,16,CASSSGLAGGLNEQFF,TGTGCCAGCAGTTCGGGACTAGCGGGAGGGTTGAATGAGCAGTTCTTC
TRBV30,.,TRBJ2-7,.,12,CAWRQGRYEQYF,TGTGCCTGGAGACAGGGAAGGTACGAGCAGTACTTC
TRBV28,.,TRBJ2-7,TRBD1,15,CASRPASDRADEQYF,TGTGCCAGCAGACCGGCCTCCGACAGGGCCGACGAGCAGTACTTC
TRBV12-3/TRBV12-4,.,TRBJ2-7,TRBD2,14,CASSLRGLDYEQYF,TGTGCCAGCAGTTTACGGGGACTAGACTACGAGCAGTACTTC
TRBV5-1,few,TRBJ2-5,TRBD2,16,CASSFRGLAGAETQYF,TGCGCCAGCAGCTTCAGGGGCCTAGCGGGAGCAGAGACCCAGTACTTC
TRBV7-9,few,TRBJ2-5,TRBD1,14,CASSFRDRAETQYF,TGTGCCAGCAGCTTCCGGGACAGGGCTGAGACCCAGTACTTC
TRBV5-6,.,TRBJ1-2,TRBD1,15,CASTRDRRTNYGYTF,TGTGCCAGCACCCGGGACAGGAGAACAAACTATGGCTACACCTTC
TRBV20-1,.,TRBJ2-1,TRBD2,13,CSGDAGGLNEQFF,TGCAGTGGGGATGCGGGAGGCCTCAATGAGCAGTTCTTC
TRBV7-2,.,TRBJ2-5,.,13,CASSGQGRETQYF,TGTGCCAGCAGCGGCCAGGGGCGTGAGACCCAGTACTTC
TRBV9,.,TRBJ2-3,TRBD2,17,CASSAVSAGLATYTQYF,TGTGCCAGCAGCGCAGTATCCGCCGGACTAGCCACATATACGCAGTATTTT
TRBV14,.,TRBJ1-1,TRBD1,14,CASSRDRVDTEAFF,TGTGCCAGCAGCCGAGACAGGGTCGACACTGAAGCTTTCTTT
TRBV12-3/TRBV12-4,many,TRBJ2-4,TRBD2,16,CASSLGGASGKNIQYF,TGTGCCAGCAGTTTAGGAGGGGCTAGCGGCAAAAACATTCAGTACTTC
TRBV18,.,TRBJ1-6,.,14,CASSLARENSPLHF,TGTGCCAGCTCACTTGCCCGGGAGAATTCACCCCTCCACTTT
TRBV11-1,few,TRBJ2-1,.,19,CASSLTSFGDPGSYNEQFF,TGTGCCAGCAGCTTAACGTCTTTTGGGGACCCCGGCTCCTACAATGAGCAGTTCTTC
TRBV18,few,TRBJ1-1,.,14,CASSPSSMNTEAFF,TGTGCCAGCTCACCGTCAAGTATGAACACTGAAGCTTTCTTT
TRBV9,.,TRBJ2-2,.,13,CASRLGGTGELFF,TGTGCCAGCAGGCTAGGAGGCACCGGGGAGCTGTTTTTT